The 22 T cell receptor beta chains below come from one sample, sequenced in a study of glioma-infiltrating T cells after dendritic cell vaccination. Sequencing was performed with immunoSEQ multiplex PCR; in TCRdb, only in-frame clones are kept and a portion is missing. Of about 73,000 clones in the sample, 82% were seen once. The specimen comprised blood, sampled before dendritic cell vaccination. Receptors were obtained from a human donor with glioblastoma.

V and J are TRBV11-2 and TRBJ1-1, with D perhaps TRBD1 (5 bases). Germline V gene lookup returns CDR1 SGHAT and CDR2 FQNNGV. Trimming cost V 1 base and J 1 base, with 7 bases left between them. The CDR3 totals 14 residues. The CDR3 sequence is CASSLVTGNTEAFF. The CDR3, as DNA: TGTGCCAGCAGCTTAGTTACAGGGAACACTGAAGCTTTCTTT.

The chain recombines TRBV5-4 with TRBJ1-2; no reliable D call. V lost 0 bases and J 0 bases, leaving 9 bases between the germline ends. The V gene's germline CDR1 is SGHNT and CDR2 YYREEE (reference sequence). The CDR3 is made up of 15 amino acids. CDR3 region: CASSLVEISNYGYTF. The CDR3 region has the DNA TGTGCCAGCAGCTTGGTTGAGATATCTAACTATGGCTACACCTTC.

A few counts support this clone. The rearrangement links TRBV27 to TRBJ1-6; D might be TRBD1 (6 bases). Germline values: CDR1 MNHEY, CDR2 SMNVEV (reference sequence). The CDR3 spans 14 residues. Trimming cost V 6 bases and J 7 bases, with 13 bases left between them. The CDR3 nucleotides read TGTGCCAGCAGAATACAGGGCGCGAATTCACCCCTCCACTTT. Translation: CASRIQGANSPLHF.

The chain carries TRBV5-1 and TRBJ2-7; 7 nucleotides match TRBD1. V trimming: 2 bases; J trimming: 3 bases; junction bases outside the gene matches: 8. Germline V gives CDR1 SGHRS, CDR2 YFSETQ. CDR3 length: 15 amino acids. The CDR3 loop is CASSFWDRRGYEQYF. For the CDR3, the DNA is TGCGCCAGCAGCTTCTGGGACAGAAGGGGCTACGAGCAGTACTTC.

The V and J genes are TRBV13 and TRBJ1-4; D is undetermined. There are 15 residues in the CDR3. Trimming left V 1 base short and J 3 bases short, with 9 bases between. Germline CDR1 reads PRHDT; CDR2 reads FYEKMQ (reference sequence). The CDR3 here is CASSLAGSANEKLFF. CDR3 DNA: TGTGCCAGCAGCTTAGCAGGATCTGCTAATGAAAAACTGTTTTTT.

The chain has TRBV4-1 and TRBJ1-4; the match to TRBD1 covers 9 bases. Trimming removed 4 bases from V and 3 bases from J; junction bases left unmatched: 3. This CDR3 contains 15 residues. The V gene's germline CDR1 is MGHRA and CDR2 YSYEKL. The CDR3, as DNA: TGCGCCAGCAGCCGGTACAGGGGGCCTAATGAAAAACTGTTTTTT. Translation: CASSRYRGPNEKLFF.

This clone turned up a few times. V gene TRBV6-6 combines with J gene TRBJ2-1, with D possibly TRBD2 on 6 matching bases. The V end lost 5 bases, the J end lost 0 bases, and 14 bases lay between the germline ends. The germline CDR1 and CDR2 sequences are MNHNY and SVGAGI (reference sequence). The CDR3 has 16 amino acids. CDR3 bases: TGTGCCAGCAGTCCCCCTAGCGTCAGCTCCTACAATGAGCAGTTCTTC. Protein product: CASSPPSVSSYNEQFF.

This chain uses TRBV7-9 with TRBJ1-5; D unresolved. The CDR3 is made up of 13 amino acids. Germline V gene data show CDR1 as SEHNR and CDR2 as FQNEAQ (reference sequence). With 4 bases removed from V and 6 bases from J, the gap between germline ends came to 10 bases. CDR3 DNA sequence: TGTGCCAGCAGCTCCGAGGGTGGTCAGCCCCAGCATTTT. Translation gives CASSSEGGQPQHF.

This chain uses TRBV5-4 with TRBJ2-2, with 11 nucleotides matching TRBD2. The germline V gene has CDR1 SGHNT and CDR2 YYREEE (reference sequence). J lost 0 bases, V lost 5 bases, and 12 bases had no gene match. The CDR3 sequence is 19 residues long. The CDR3 nucleotides read TGTGCCAGCAGGACTAACGCTAGCGGGAGGAGTACGAACACCGGGGAGCTGTTTTTT. It translates to CASRTNASGRSTNTGELFF. The whole variable domain, remainder taken from reference TRBV5-4 and TRBJ2-2, is ETGVTQSPTHLIKTRGQQVTLRCSSQSGHNTVSWYQQALGQGPQFIFQYYREEENGRGNFPPRFSGLQFPNYSSELNVNALELDDSALYLCASRTNASGRSTNTGELFFGEGSRLTVL.

The rearrangement joins TRBV7-8 to TRBJ2-7, with D unclear. Trimming removed 3 bases from V and 5 bases from J, with 11 bases in between. Germline V CDR1 and CDR2: SGHVS, FQNEAQ. This CDR3 has 13 amino acids. The CDR3 region has the DNA TGTGCCAGCAGCTTCGCAGGAAGTAACGAGCAGTACGTC. Amino acid sequence: CASSFAGSNEQYV.

This clone was counted a few times. This rearrangement joins TRBV7-2 to TRBJ2-5; no firm D call. The DNA end is a closer match to TRBJ2-7, so the J assignment may be wrong. Germline lookup yields CDR1 SGHTA and CDR2 FQGNSA. The CDR3 is 11 residues long. The CDR3 region is CASSFSYEQYF. The CDR3 coding sequence is TGTGCCAGCAGCTTCTCCTACGAGCAGTACTTC.

This clone was observed a single time. V gene TRBV6-1 combines with J gene TRBJ1-2; 8 positions match TRBD1. CDR1 and CDR2 from the germline V gene are MNHNS and SASEGT. This CDR3 has 14 residues. J lost 4 bases, V lost 7 bases, and 8 bases had no gene match. The CDR3 nucleotides are TGTGCCAGCATGACGTCAACAGGGGGCTATGGCTACACCTTC. Protein product: CASMTSTGGYGYTF.

J is TRBJ2-3 and V is TRBV7-6; D may be TRBD2 (5 bases). Germline assignment: CDR1 SGHVS and CDR2 FNYEAQ. V shed 0 bases and J shed 1 base, with 5 bases lying between them. The CDR3 totals 14 residues. CDR3 region: CASSLARGTDTQYF. CDR3 sequence (DNA): TGTGCCAGCAGCTTAGCGAGGGGCACAGATACGCAGTATTTT.

The CDR3 is CATSIVQGADGYTF. CDR3 coding DNA: TGTGCCACCAGCATAGTCCAGGGGGCGGATGGCTACACCTTC. The genes are TRBV15 and TRBJ1-2, with TRBD1 identical over 8 bases. V was clipped by 4 bases and J by 6 bases; unmatched bases: 7. The CDR3 covers 14 residues. CDR1 and CDR2 (germline): LNHNV, YYDKDF (reference sequence). Based on the CDR3 plus reference TRBV15 and TRBJ1-2, the full variable domain is DAMVIQNPRYQVTQFGKPVTLSCSQTLNHNVMYWYQQKSSQAPKLLFHYYDKDFNNEADTPDNFQSRRPNTSFCFLDIRSPGLGDTAMYLCATSIVQGADGYTFGSGTRLTVV.

J is TRBJ2-1 and V is TRBV9, with 13 bases fitting TRBD2. With 3 bases clipped from V and 0 bases from J, the junction kept 15 bases outside the gene matches. Germline V gives CDR1 SGDLS, CDR2 YYNGEE. The CDR3 is 21 residues long. CDR3 sequence: CASSASAPGLAGTPSYNEQFF. The CDR3 DNA is TGTGCCAGCAGCGCAAGCGCCCCGGGACTAGCGGGGACCCCCTCCTACAATGAGCAGTTCTTC.

CDR3 sequence: CASSLLQGATGNTQYF. For the CDR3, the DNA is TGTGCCAGCAGCTTACTACAGGGGGCGACGGGTAATACGCAGTATTTT. This chain uses TRBV7-9 with TRBJ2-3; TRBD1 matches at 9 bases. With 2 bases clipped from V and 7 bases from J, the junction kept 10 bases outside the gene matches. The CDR3 length is 16 residues. Germline CDR1 and CDR2: SEHNR and FQNEAQ (reference sequence). The whole variable domain, filled in from reference TRBV7-9 and TRBJ2-3, reads DTGVSQNPRHKITKRGQNVTFRCDPISEHNRLYWYRQTLGQGPEFLTYFQNEAQLEKSRLLSDRFSAERPKGSFSTLEIQRTEQGDSAMYLCASSLLQGATGNTQYFGPGTRLTVL.

V gene TRBV19 combines with J gene TRBJ1-2, with D maybe TRBD1 (5 bases). Germline V lookup: CDR1 LNHDA, CDR2 SQIVND (reference sequence). The CDR3 is made up of 15 amino acids. Trimming removed 3 bases at V and 8 bases at J, with 19 bases between. CDR3 loop: CASSIGHLGHGGYTF. The CDR3, as DNA: TGTGCCAGTAGTATCGGACACCTCGGTCATGGGGGCTACACCTTC.

The chain recombines TRBV28 with TRBJ1-3; 8 nucleotides line up with TRBD1. V lost 3 bases and J lost 4; bases outside the gene matches: 2. Germline CDR1 reads MDHEN; CDR2 reads SYDVKM. This CDR3 spans 14 amino acids. CDR3 sequence reads: CASSLDREGNTIYF. The CDR3 nucleotides are TGTGCCAGCAGTTTGGACAGGGAAGGAAACACCATATATTTT.

The J gene is TRBJ1-2, the V gene TRBV9; 9 nucleotides match TRBD1. This CDR3 region has 15 residues. V gave up 0 bases and J gave up 5 bases; unmatched junction bases: 5. The germline gives CDR1 SGDLS, CDR2 YYNGEE. CDR3 sequence: CASSVAWTGDYGYTF. Written as DNA, the CDR3 is TGTGCCAGCAGCGTAGCGTGGACAGGGGATTATGGCTACACCTTC.

The CDR3 here is CASSLARGGGEKLFF. The DNA for the CDR3 is TGTGCCAGCAGCTTGGCCAGAGGGGGCGGTGAAAAACTGTTTTTT. The V and J genes are TRBV5-6 and TRBJ1-4, with TRBD1 identical over 7 bases. This CDR3 contains 15 residues. Trimming took 0 bases from V and 7 from J; bases not matched to a gene: 6. From germline, CDR1 is SGHDT and CDR2 YYEEEE.

This clone has only a few counts. The rearrangement links TRBV6-6 to TRBJ1-3; 9 bases are shared with TRBD1. Germline V CDR1 and CDR2: MNHNY, SVGAGI (reference sequence). The CDR3 runs to 16 residues. The V gene end was trimmed by 6 bases and the J gene end by 1 base; junction bases not matched to a gene: 7. CDR3 bases: TGTGCCAGCAGAGAACCGGGACAGGGTTCTGGAAACACCATATATTTT. Translation gives CASREPGQGSGNTIYF.

The chain is built from TRBV5-5 and TRBJ2-2, with TRBD2 identical over 14 bases. Per germline, CDR1 SGHKS and CDR2 YYEKEE (reference sequence). The CDR3 sequence is 20 residues long. J was trimmed by 1 base and V by 3 bases; bases with no gene match: 11. The DNA of the CDR3 is TGTGCCAGCAGCTCGATTAAGGGGACTAGCGGGAGCGGGAACACCGGGGAGCTGTTTTTT. Its protein is CASSSIKGTSGSGNTGELFF.